This T cell receptor beta chain is from a study of blood T cell repertoires in COVID-19. Turning to the study itself: Whether acute or convalescent, the COVID-19 samples came from the United States, Italy and Spain.

Germline V gives CDR1 LNHDA, CDR2 SQIVND (reference sequence). Losses at the gene ends were 5 bases for V and 7 bases for J; bases not matched to a gene: 12. This CDR3 region has 15 residues. Sequenced by immunoSEQ multiplex PCR; TCRdb stores in-frame clones only, minus some. This sample has 130,000 to 150,000 clones, with roughly 83% found just once. The TCR originated in a woman of 80 years or more with acute or convalescent COVID-19. Sequences were obtained from peripheral blood. The chain has TRBV19 and TRBJ2-7; 9 bases match TRBD1. The CDR3 region is CASSATGTGFLEQYF. In DNA, the CDR3 is TGTGCCAGTAGTGCTACCGGGACAGGGTTTCTGGAGCAGTACTTC.